These 16 T cell receptor beta chains were sequenced from one sample in a study of blood T cells in healthy people across ages. PCR was performed a second time for about 7 to 12 cycles using a sample-barcoded 5' primer and a J-beta primer mix. TCRdb reprocessed the 5' RACE reads with MiXCR, giving one entry per CDR3 protein. The sample records about 720,000 distinct CDR3 sequences, 25% being singletons. These sequences were also reported in another study, on T cells of mothers and their children.

Sequences were obtained from blood. These receptors all come from a boy aged 5-17 years in good health.

The V call is TRBV19, the J call TRBJ2-7; 7 nucleotides match TRBD1. This CDR3 has 14 residues. Looked up from germline, CDR1 is LNHDA and CDR2 is SQIVND (reference sequence). The V and J ends lost 3 bases and 0 bases, in that order; junction bases with no gene match: 2. The CDR3 region is CASSMTGSSYEQYF. CDR3 nucleotide sequence: TGTGCCAGTAGTATGACAGGGAGCTCCTACGAGCAGTACTTC.

This clonotype occurred a few times. The chain employs TRBV9 and TRBJ2-2, with D perhaps matching TRBD1 (6 bases). The V end was cut by 3 bases, the J end by 5 bases, with 14 bases between. CDR3 length: 15 residues. The V gene's germline CDR1 is SGDLS and CDR2 YYNGEE. CDR3 amino acids: CASSAAQGGTGELFF. CDR3 DNA: TGTGCCAGCAGCGCAGCACAGGGTGGGACCGGGGAGCTGTTTTTT.

J is TRBJ2-5 and V is TRBV11-1, with 9 bases aligning to TRBD2. The J call may be incorrect, as the DNA end agrees better with TRBJ2-1. Germline loops: CDR1 SGHAT, CDR2 FQDESV (reference sequence). This CDR3 has 16 residues. The CDR3 region is CASSTTGTSLINEQFF. CDR3 nucleotide sequence: TGTGCCAGCAGCACCACCGGGACTAGCCTCATTAATGAGCAGTTCTTC.

The V and J genes are TRBV20-1 and TRBJ2-2; D gene uncertain. The germline gives CDR1 DFQATT, CDR2 SNEGSKA (reference sequence). This CDR3 contains 15 residues. Trimming shortened V by 3 bases and J by 3 bases, and 14 bases separated the two germline ends. CDR3 in amino acids: CSARVDMYDTGELFF. The CDR3 DNA sequence: TGCAGTGCTAGGGTGGATATGTATGACACCGGGGAGCTGTTTTTT.

The chain joins TRBV24-1 to TRBJ1-4, with a possible D match to TRBD1 (6 bases). Trimming stripped 2 bases from V and 6 bases from J, with 15 bases between. This CDR3 is built from 16 residues. Germline assignment: CDR1 KGHDR and CDR2 SFDVKD. The CDR3 nucleotides are TGTGCCACCAGTGATTGGGGGCAGGGCCGAGATGAAAAACTGTTTTTT. Translation gives CATSDWGQGRDEKLFF.

In this sample, this clonotype turned up a few times. The chain couples TRBV29-1 to TRBJ1-1; D gene ambiguous. From germline, CDR1 is SQVTM and CDR2 ANQGSEA. Trimming took 2 bases from V and 0 from J, leaving 4 bases between them. The CDR3 extends over 12 amino acids. DNA of the CDR3: TGCAGCGTTGAACAGGTGAACACTGAAGCTTTCTTT. Amino acid sequence: CSVEQVNTEAFF.

The chain couples TRBV12-3 or TRBV12-4 to TRBJ2-3; D remains ambiguous. This CDR3 region has 13 residues. Trimming pared 1 base from V and 6 bases from J, leaving 8 bases between. The CDR3 is CASSLVPRDTQYF. In nucleotides, the CDR3 is TGTGCCAGCAGTTTAGTGCCCCGGGATACGCAGTATTTT.

This rearrangement joins TRBV7-9 to TRBJ1-1; a weak D match, TRBD1 (5 bases). CDR1 and CDR2 from the germline V gene are SEHNR and FQNEAQ (reference sequence). The CDR3 consists of 13 residues. The V gene lost 5 bases and the J gene lost 6 bases, with 13 bases spanning the gap. Written as DNA, the CDR3 is TGTGCCAGCAGCGCGACAGATTTTTCTGAAGCTTTCTTT. Its protein is CASSATDFSEAFF.

This sequence joins TRBV28 and TRBJ2-7; D is perhaps TRBD1 or TRBD2 (5 bases each). Germline loops: CDR1 MDHEN, CDR2 SYDVKM. V dropped 4 bases and J dropped 2 bases, with 15 bases sitting between them. The CDR3 is 15 residues long. CDR3 nucleotide sequence: TGTGCCAGCAGTTCTCCTGGGGACGGGACCTACGAGCAGTACTTC. Translation: CASSSPGDGTYEQYF.

The chain joins TRBV28 to TRBJ2-1; D is unresolved. CDR1 is MDHEN and CDR2 is SYDVKM in the germline V gene. CDR3 size: 16 residues. With 6 bases removed from V and 0 bases from J, the gap between germline ends came to 15 bases. For the CDR3, the DNA is TGTGCCAGCAGGAGAAAAGGGTGGAGCTCCTACAATGAGCAGTTCTTC. Translation: CASRRKGWSSYNEQFF.

The chain carries TRBV6-4 and TRBJ1-5, with 8 bases lining up with TRBD1. CDR3 length: 16 amino acids. V lost 4 bases and J lost 3; bases outside the gene matches: 8. Germline CDR1 and CDR2: MRHNA and SNTAGT. The CDR3 nucleotides read TGTGCCAGCAGTGCATGGACAGGGCCAGTCAATCAGCCCCAGCATTTT. Amino acid sequence: CASSAWTGPVNQPQHF.

This clonotype showed up just a few times. CDR3 amino acids: CSARDSGTSGLGQYF. The CDR3 DNA is TGCAGTGCTAGAGATTCCGGGACTAGCGGCCTCGGGCAGTACTTC. The V call is TRBV20-1, the J call TRBJ2-7; 11 bases line up with TRBD2. V lost 0 bases to trimming and J lost 9 bases; unmatched junction nucleotides: 10. The germline V gene has CDR1 DFQATT and CDR2 SNEGSKA (reference sequence). This CDR3 region has 15 residues.

To note about this clonotype: This clone may be a read error of a much larger clone one base away. The J gene is TRBJ1-1, the V gene TRBV13; D gene ambiguous. Per germline, CDR1 PRHDT and CDR2 FYEKMQ (reference sequence). The CDR3 extends over 13 amino acids. In nucleotides, the CDR3 is TGTGTCAGCAGCTCCAGCGCAAACACTGAAGCTTTCTTT. It yields the protein CVSSSSANTEAFF.

This clonotype was seen a handful of times. The chain recombines TRBV4-3 with TRBJ2-4, with D perhaps matching TRBD1 or TRBD2 (6 bases each). The CDR3 is 20 amino acids. CDR1 is LGHNA, CDR2 YSLEER, per germline. V lost 4 bases to trimming and J lost 0 bases, with 25 bases between them. The CDR3 nucleotides are TGCGCCAGCAGCCGATGGCTCACCTTGGGGGGCGGGCTAGCCAAAAACATTCAGTACTTC. Translated, it gives CASSRWLTLGGGLAKNIQYF.

This clonotype came up many times. Germline is not matched at one junction end, which may reflect a read error. This chain uses TRBV7-9 with TRBJ2-5; the D gene could be TRBD1 or TRBD2 (5 bases each). The CDR3 totals 13 residues. Germline V lookup: CDR1 SEHNR, CDR2 FQNEAQ (reference sequence). CDR3 sequence reads: CASSLGVEETQYF. DNA for the CDR3: TGCGCCAGCAGCCTGGGGGTGGAAGAGACCCAGTACTTC.

For the CDR3, the DNA is TGTGCCAGCAGGCAGATCTATGGCTACACCTTC. Translating it yields CASRQIYGYTF. This chain connects TRBV12-3 or TRBV12-4 to TRBJ1-2, with D unclear. V was trimmed by 6 bases and J by 4 bases, leaving 6 bases between them. CDR3 length: 11 residues.